Below are 4 T cell receptor beta chains sequenced from a single sample in a study of T-cell reconstitution after alpha-beta-depleted transplantation in children (dated by TCRdb to between 2015 and 2016). Library method: PCR. The sequencing machine was an Illumina HiSeq 2500. To normalize quantification of the TCRbeta repertoire, the TCR libraries were built with molecular barcoding that relied on unique molecular identifiers. TCRdb trimmed the raw reads at Q25, called clones with MiXCR and kept productive beta chains. Each CDR3 protein gets just one entry, which takes the most common genes and DNA from the rows behind it. This sample lists 380,000 or so distinct CDR3 sequences; more than 10% were detected once. Around 4.1% of the sample rests with the top ten. The source material was PBMCs, sampled from the stem cell graft. Receptors originate from a human donor who donated a stem cell graft to a child with Fanconi anemia.

This clonotype was detected only a few times. The chain is built from TRBV27 and TRBJ2-1, with 10 positions matching TRBD2. With V trimmed by 4 bases and J by 5 bases, 5 bases remained unmatched. Germline CDR1 reads MNHEY; CDR2 reads SMNVEV (reference sequence). This CDR3 has 15 amino acids. As DNA, the CDR3 is TGTGCCAGCAGTTATAAAACTAGCGGGGACAATGAGCAGTTCTTC. This sequence encodes CASSYKTSGDNEQFF.

This clonotype was seen ten or more times. V and J are TRBV12-3 or TRBV12-4 and TRBJ2-7, with D tentatively TRBD1 or TRBD2 (6 bases each). V was pared by 3 bases and J by 5 bases, with 14 bases between. The CDR3 length is 14 residues. CDR3 amino acids: CASSFSYGGHEQYF. The CDR3 DNA reads as TGTGCCAGCAGTTTTTCTTATGGGGGGCACGAGCAGTACTTC.

This clonotype was seen repeatedly, ten times or more. V is TRBV6-5 and J is TRBJ2-3; D not resolved. The germline V gene has CDR1 MNHEY and CDR2 SVGAGI. CDR3 length: 13 amino acids. V lost 5 bases and J 5 bases, leaving 11 bases between the germline ends. As DNA, the CDR3 is TGTGCCAGCAGTCAGGTCATAGGAGATACGCAGTATTTT. Residues: CASSQVIGDTQYF.

This clonotype was detected only a few times. The chain is built from TRBV12-3 or TRBV12-4 and TRBJ1-2, with 10 nucleotides matching TRBD1. Trimming removed 5 bases from V and 4 bases from J; junction bases left unmatched: 7. This CDR3 is 15 amino acids long. CDR3 bases: TGTGCCAGCAGTAACCGGGACAGGGGAGGCTATGGCTACACCTTC. Protein: CASSNRDRGGYGYTF.